Presented here are 32 T cell receptor beta chains from one specimen sequenced in a study of identifying expanded T cells in peripheral blood (dated by TCRdb to the late 2010s). Libraries were made using the immunoSEQ multiplex PCR assay. Sourced from immuneACCESS, this table was stored by TCRdb with only in-frame sequences that have V and J called. A share of the clones is absent; for the studies checked, an unresolved V gene accounts for under half, and the remainder has no known explanation. Across this sample there are approximately 120,000 clones, with 75% to 90% seen only once. 2.5% to 4% of the sample is held by the ten biggest clonotypes. Specimen: blood. The origin of the receptors is a person aged 18 to 69 in good health.

This clone has just one count. The chain combines TRBV30 with TRBJ2-3; TRBD1 agrees at 10 bases. The germline V gene encodes CDR1 GTSNPN and CDR2 SVGIG (reference sequence). Losses at the gene ends were 0 bases for V and 6 bases for J; bases not matched to a gene: 9. The CDR3 has 16 amino acids. Here the CDR3 reads CAWSVDGTGAGDTQYF. CDR3 DNA sequence: TGTGCCTGGAGTGTCGACGGGACAGGGGCAGGGGATACGCAGTATTTT.

Of note for this clone: Distinct nucleotide sequences in the sample also encode this CDR3. The rearrangement links TRBV7-9 to TRBJ1-3; unclear D gene. Germline-derived CDR1 and CDR2 are SEHNR and FQNEAQ (reference sequence). Trimming took 3 bases from V and 7 from J, leaving 4 bases between them. The CDR3 totals 11 residues. The CDR3 nucleotides are TGTGCCAGCAGCTTTGGGAACACCATATATTTT. Protein: CASSFGNTIYF.

The chain recombines TRBV6-5 with TRBJ1-5; no clear D gene. V lost 0 bases, J lost 6 bases, and 6 bases lay in between. Germline CDR1 and CDR2: MNHEY and SVGAGI. This CDR3 has 13 residues. The CDR3 spells CASSYSRAQPQHF. CDR3 coding DNA: TGTGCCAGCAGTTACTCCCGAGCTCAGCCCCAGCATTTT.

The V call is TRBV5-6, the J call TRBJ2-1, with 7 bases fitting TRBD1. V shed 2 bases and J 10 bases; nucleotides not matched to a gene: 3. This CDR3 has 12 residues. The germline gives CDR1 SGHDT, CDR2 YYEEEE. The CDR3 is CASSLTGEEQFF. Written as DNA, the CDR3 is TGTGCCAGCAGCTTAACAGGGGAGGAGCAGTTCTTC. Full variable domain (rest looked up from reference TRBV5-6 and TRBJ2-1): DAGVTQSPTHLIKTRGQQVTLRCSPKSGHDTVSWYQQALGQGPQFIFQYYEEEERQRGNFPDRFSGHQFPNYSSELNVNALLLGDSALYLCASSLTGEEQFFGPGTRLTVL.

V usage is TRBV7-6 and J usage is TRBJ1-1, with D possibly being TRBD1 (5 bases). CDR1 SGHVS and CDR2 FNYEAQ come from the germline V gene. V lost 5 bases to trimming and J lost 5 bases, with 15 bases between them. This CDR3 contains 14 residues. DNA for the CDR3: TGTGCCAGCAGCCCCGCAGGGTCCAATACTGAAGCTTTCTTT. Protein: CASSPAGSNTEAFF.

The chain links TRBV2 to TRBJ2-4; D is undetermined. This CDR3 comprises 14 residues. Germline assignment: CDR1 SNHLY and CDR2 FYNNEI. Trimming pared 6 bases from V and 1 base from J, leaving 10 bases between. CDR3 nucleotides: TGTGCCAGCAGGACCTCGGTTGCCAAAAACATTCAGTACTTC. It codes for CASRTSVAKNIQYF.

The chain has TRBV4-1 and TRBJ2-5; D possibly corresponds to TRBD2 (6 bases). V was pared by 3 bases and J by 4 bases, with 18 bases between. The CDR3 extends over 16 amino acids. CDR1 is MGHRA, CDR2 YSYEKL, per germline. DNA of the CDR3: TGCGCCAGCAGCCAGGCATGGGACTCCAGCCGAGAGACCCAGTACTTC. This sequence encodes CASSQAWDSSRETQYF.

The chain links TRBV5-4 to TRBJ2-2; 12 nucleotides align to TRBD1. The germline gives CDR1 SGHNT, CDR2 YYREEE (reference sequence). J lost 6 bases, V lost 3 bases, and 6 bases had no gene match. This CDR3 spans 16 amino acids. The CDR3 loop reads CASSSPGTGGAGELFF. The CDR3 DNA reads TGTGCCAGCAGCTCCCCCGGGACAGGGGGCGCCGGGGAGCTGTTTTTT.

The chain couples TRBV4-3 to TRBJ1-1; the D is unclear. In germline, CDR1 is LGHNA, CDR2 YSLEER. The V and J ends lost 0 bases and 5 bases respectively, with 10 bases between them. The CDR3 length is 14 residues. The CDR3 loop reads CASSQDRAVTEAFF. As DNA, the CDR3 is TGCGCCAGCAGCCAAGATCGGGCAGTAACTGAAGCTTTCTTT.

The V call is TRBV6-1, the J call TRBJ2-1; D unresolved. This CDR3 spans 11 amino acids. Germline lookup yields CDR1 MNHNS and CDR2 SASEGT. The V and J ends lost 7 bases and 8 bases respectively, with 9 bases between them. The CDR3 region is CASTWSYEQFF. The CDR3 DNA follows: TGTGCCAGCACCTGGAGTTATGAGCAGTTCTTC.

This clone has ten or more counts. The chain links TRBV6-1 to TRBJ2-1, with TRBD2 identical over 12 bases. The ends lost 3 bases at V and 7 bases at J; junction bases unmatched: 7. Germline CDR1 MNHNS, CDR2 SASEGT. The CDR3 has 16 amino acids. The CDR3 DNA reads TGTGCCAGCAGTGATGGGCTAGCGGGGGGGTATAATGAGCAGTTCTTC. Encoded protein: CASSDGLAGGYNEQFF.

The CDR3 loop reads CASSPSDGKETQYF. The CDR3 bases are TGTGCCAGCAGCCCCTCGGACGGAAAAGAGACCCAGTACTTC. The chain has TRBV7-8 and TRBJ2-5; D call uncertain. The length of the CDR3 is 14 residues. Germline CDR1 SGHVS, CDR2 FQNEAQ. V lost 5 bases and J 3 bases, leaving 13 bases between the germline ends.

This clone has only a few counts. The chain couples TRBV7-2 to TRBJ1-1; 7 nucleotides line up with TRBD1. This CDR3 has 13 amino acids. With V trimmed by 5 bases and J by 7 bases, 7 bases remained unmatched. Germline V lookup: CDR1 SGHTA, CDR2 FQGNSA. CDR3 residues: CASSLTGALEAFF. As DNA, the CDR3 is TGTGCCAGCAGCCTTACAGGGGCCCTTGAAGCTTTCTTT.

This chain joins TRBV4-2 and TRBJ1-3, with 7 bases lining up with TRBD1. V lost 4 bases and J lost 7; bases outside the gene matches: 10. Germline loops: CDR1 LGHNA, CDR2 YNFKEQ. The CDR3 length is 15 residues. Here the CDR3 reads CASSREGAGGNTIYF. CDR3 coding DNA: TGTGCCAGCAGCCGCGAGGGGGCTGGGGGGAACACCATATATTTT.

In this sample, this clone turned up once. The chain is built from TRBV5-6 and TRBJ2-1, with 15 bases identical to TRBD2. The germline CDR1 and CDR2 sequences are SGHDT and YYEEEE. V lost 0 bases, J lost 8 bases, and 3 bases stayed unmatched. The CDR3 runs to 16 residues. The CDR3 is CASSLGTSGGADEQFF. CDR3 in DNA: TGTGCCAGCAGCTTGGGGACTAGCGGGGGGGCCGATGAGCAGTTCTTC.

The chain uses TRBV19 and TRBJ1-5; D unclear. Trimming took 4 bases from V and 4 from J, leaving 14 bases between them. The CDR3 runs 15 residues. Germline assignment: CDR1 LNHDA and CDR2 SQIVND (reference sequence). As DNA, the CDR3 is TGTGCCAGTAGTAAGGCGCAACAGCTAAATCAGCCCCAGCATTTT. Protein sequence: CASSKAQQLNQPQHF.

V and J are TRBV6-5 and TRBJ1-4, with a possible D match to TRBD1 (5 bases). This CDR3 comprises 15 residues. The V and J ends lost 3 bases and 8 bases respectively, with 16 bases between them. The V gene's germline CDR1 is MNHEY and CDR2 SVGAGI. The CDR3 DNA is TGTGCCAGCAGTTATGGAGGGGCCGTCCCCGAAAAACTGTTTTTT. It specifies CASSYGGAVPEKLFF.

The genes are TRBV7-9 and TRBJ2-1, with D perhaps matching TRBD2 (6 bases). Germline values: CDR1 SEHNR, CDR2 FQNEAQ (reference sequence). V lost 4 bases to trimming and J lost 7 bases, with 8 bases between them. This CDR3 contains 12 residues. CDR3 sequence: CASSSSENEQFF. Here the CDR3 DNA reads TGTGCCAGCAGCTCTAGCGAGAATGAGCAGTTCTTC.

V usage is TRBV10-1 and J usage is TRBJ1-1, with D uncertain. This CDR3 comprises 16 residues. The V end was cut by 3 bases, the J end by 5 bases, with 19 bases between. Germline lookup yields CDR1 WNHNN and CDR2 SYGVQD (reference sequence). CDR3 bases: TGCGCCAGCAGTGAATATTTGGGGTTGTTTGGGACTGAAGCTTTCTTT. It yields the protein CASSEYLGLFGTEAFF.

This rearrangement joins TRBV4-3 to TRBJ1-3; a possible D gene is TRBD1 (6 bases). CDR1 and CDR2 (germline): LGHNA, YSLEER. The length of the CDR3 is 17 residues. V lost 1 base and J lost 1, with 14 bases in between. The CDR3 coding sequence is TGCGCCAGCAGCCAAGGTACGGCAGGGGAGTCTGGAAACACCATATATTTT. Its protein product is CASSQGTAGESGNTIYF.

The V gene is TRBV7-8, the J gene TRBJ2-1; 12 bases agree with TRBD1. The trim removed 3 bases at V and 9 bases at J, leaving 9 bases unmatched. The germline CDR1 and CDR2 sequences are SGHVS and FQNEAQ. This CDR3 is 16 amino acids long. The CDR3 coding sequence is TGTGCCAGCAGCTTGGAGACCGGGACAGGGGGCGTTGAGCAGTTCTTC. Translation: CASSLETGTGGVEQFF.

The chain employs TRBV6-1 and TRBJ1-5, with D tentatively TRBD1 (5 bases). V lost 6 bases to trimming and J lost 4 bases, with 16 bases between them. CDR1 is MNHNS and CDR2 is SASEGT in the germline V gene. There are 15 residues in the CDR3. The CDR3 nucleotides read TGTGCCAGCAGCCCTGGAGGTGGGGGGAATCAGCCCCAGCATTTT. As protein: CASSPGGGGNQPQHF.

This chain connects TRBV7-2 to TRBJ2-3; D remains ambiguous. This CDR3 region has 12 residues. The germline V and J ends were trimmed by 8 bases and 7 bases, with 13 bases remaining between them. Germline V gives CDR1 SGHTA, CDR2 FQGNSA. The chain's CDR3 is CASGRSSYTQYF. CDR3 bases: TGTGCCAGCGGTCGCTCTAGTTATACGCAGTATTTT.

The chain links TRBV18 to TRBJ2-1; no definite D call. Germline CDR1 reads KGHSH; CDR2 reads LQKENI. The ends were cut back, 0 bases at V and 0 bases at J, with 6 bases in the middle. The length of the CDR3 is 15 residues. The CDR3, as DNA: TGTGCCAGCTCACCACCAGGAAGCTCCTACAATGAGCAGTTCTTC. Its protein is CASSPPGSSYNEQFF.

The J gene is TRBJ2-3, the V gene TRBV5-1; no definite D call. Germline values: CDR1 SGHRS, CDR2 YFSETQ. V shed 4 bases and J shed 2 bases, with 11 bases lying between them. The CDR3 spans 14 residues. CDR3 in amino acids: CASSPGWATDTQYF. The CDR3, as DNA: TGCGCCAGCAGCCCCGGGTGGGCCACAGATACGCAGTATTTT.

The rearrangement uses TRBV10-3 and TRBJ1-5, with 7 bases matching TRBD1. The trim removed 11 bases at V and 3 bases at J, leaving 7 bases unmatched. CDR1 is ENHRY, CDR2 SYGVKD, per germline. CDR3 length: 13 amino acids. DNA of the CDR3: TGTGCCTCAGGGGGGGACTTCAATCAGCCCCAGCATTTT. Translation: CASGGDFNQPQHF.

The chain carries TRBV5-1 and TRBJ1-1; D perhaps matches TRBD1 (6 bases). This CDR3 spans 12 amino acids. V lost 0 bases and J lost 7, with 7 bases in between. The germline CDR1 and CDR2 sequences are SGHRS and YFSETQ. CDR3 DNA sequence: TGCGCCAGCAGCTTGGGGGGGCTTGAAGCTTTCTTT. Translation gives CASSLGGLEAFF.

V and J are TRBV23-1 and TRBJ2-7; a possible D gene is TRBD1 (5 bases). Being an ORF, TRBV23-1 has a function that is uncertain. This CDR3 is 14 amino acids long. With 0 bases removed from V and 3 bases from J, the gap between germline ends came to 9 bases. CDR3 region: CASSQSNDSYEQYF. The DNA for the CDR3 is TGCGCCAGCAGTCAATCTAACGACAGCTACGAGCAGTACTTC.

There are a few counts of this clone. The chain combines TRBV13 with TRBJ1-2, with no clear D. Germline CDR1 is PRHDT and CDR2 is FYEKMQ (reference sequence). CDR3 length: 13 amino acids. V dropped 0 bases and J dropped 1 base, with 3 bases sitting between them. The CDR3: CASSLGSNYGYTF. The CDR3, as DNA: TGTGCCAGCAGCTTAGGGAGTAACTATGGCTACACCTTC. Drawing the rest from reference TRBV13 and TRBJ1-2, the complete variable domain is AAGVIQSPRHLIKEKRETATLKCYPIPRHDTVYWYQQGPGQDPQFLISFYEKMQSDKGSIPDRFSAQQFSDYHSELNMSSLELGDSALYFCASSLGSNYGYTFGSGTRLTVV.

The J gene is TRBJ2-5, the V gene TRBV10-2; the D gene is possibly TRBD1 (5 bases). V dropped 0 bases and J dropped 2 bases, with 7 bases sitting between them. Germline V gene lookup returns CDR1 WSHSY and CDR2 SAAADI. This CDR3 spans 14 amino acids. The CDR3 DNA reads TGCGCCAGCAGTGAGTCTCAGGGTCAAGAGACCCAGTACTTC. Translating it yields CASSESQGQETQYF.

The gene calls are TRBV30 and TRBJ1-5; 8 positions agree with TRBD1. Germline lookup yields CDR1 GTSNPN and CDR2 SVGIG (reference sequence). The CDR3 totals 16 residues. Trimming took 5 bases from V and 0 from J; bases not matched to a gene: 9. The CDR3 spells CAWGQGAYDSNQPQHF. The DNA for the CDR3 is TGTGCCTGGGGACAGGGCGCATATGATAGCAATCAGCCCCAGCATTTT.

V and J are TRBV29-1 and TRBJ1-2; tentatively, D is TRBD1 (5 bases). This CDR3 contains 13 residues. Germline loops: CDR1 SQVTM, CDR2 ANQGSEA. The V and J ends lost 3 bases and 5 bases respectively, with 13 bases between them. The CDR3 here is CSVEGGDAYGYTF. CDR3 DNA: TGCAGCGTTGAGGGGGGGGACGCGTATGGCTACACCTTC.